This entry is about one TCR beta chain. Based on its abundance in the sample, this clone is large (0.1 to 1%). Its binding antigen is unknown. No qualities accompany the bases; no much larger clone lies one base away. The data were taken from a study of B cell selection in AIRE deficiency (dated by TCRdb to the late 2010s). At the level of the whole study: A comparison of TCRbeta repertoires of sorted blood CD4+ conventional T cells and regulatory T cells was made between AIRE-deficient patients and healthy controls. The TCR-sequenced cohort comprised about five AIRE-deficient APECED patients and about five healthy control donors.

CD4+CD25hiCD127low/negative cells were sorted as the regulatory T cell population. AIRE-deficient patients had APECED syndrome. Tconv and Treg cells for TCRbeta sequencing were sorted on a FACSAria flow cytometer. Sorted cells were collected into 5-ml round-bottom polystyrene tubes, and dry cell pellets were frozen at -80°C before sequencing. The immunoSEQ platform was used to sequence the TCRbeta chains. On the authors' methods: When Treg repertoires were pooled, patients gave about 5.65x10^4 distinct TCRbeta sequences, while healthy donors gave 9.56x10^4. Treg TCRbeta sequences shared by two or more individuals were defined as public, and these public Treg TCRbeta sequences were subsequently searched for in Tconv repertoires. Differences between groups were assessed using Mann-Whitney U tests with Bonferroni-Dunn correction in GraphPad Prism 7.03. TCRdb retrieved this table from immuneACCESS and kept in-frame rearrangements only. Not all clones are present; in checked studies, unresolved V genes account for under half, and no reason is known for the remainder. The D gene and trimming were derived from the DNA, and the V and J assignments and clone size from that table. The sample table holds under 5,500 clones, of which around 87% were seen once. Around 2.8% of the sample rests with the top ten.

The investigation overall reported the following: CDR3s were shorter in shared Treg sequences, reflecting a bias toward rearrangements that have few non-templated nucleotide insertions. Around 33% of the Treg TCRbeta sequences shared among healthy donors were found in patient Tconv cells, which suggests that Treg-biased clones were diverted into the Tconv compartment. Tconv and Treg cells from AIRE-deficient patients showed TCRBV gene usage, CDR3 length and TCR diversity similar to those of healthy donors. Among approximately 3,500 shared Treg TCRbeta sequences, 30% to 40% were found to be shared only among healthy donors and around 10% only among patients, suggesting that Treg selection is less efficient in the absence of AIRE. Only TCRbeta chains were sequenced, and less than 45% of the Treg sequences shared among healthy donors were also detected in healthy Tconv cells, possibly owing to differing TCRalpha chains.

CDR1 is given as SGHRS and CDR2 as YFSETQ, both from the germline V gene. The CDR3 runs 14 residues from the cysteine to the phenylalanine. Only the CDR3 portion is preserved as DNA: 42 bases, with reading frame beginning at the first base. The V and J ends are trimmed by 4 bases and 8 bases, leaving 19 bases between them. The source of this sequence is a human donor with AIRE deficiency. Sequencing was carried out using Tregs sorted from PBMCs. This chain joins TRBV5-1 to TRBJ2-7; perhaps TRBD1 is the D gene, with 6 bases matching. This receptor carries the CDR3 CASSVGDIQTKQYF. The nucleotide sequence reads TGCGCCAGCAGCGTTGGGGACATTCAAACAAAGCAGTACTTC.